What follows describes a single T cell receptor beta chain. Its antigen is not identified. Intraepithelial plus lamina propria lymphocytes were released by processing graft tissue. The sample belongs to a study of graft-versus-host responses after intestinal transplantation. Overall study context: For approximately three years after anti-thymocyte globulin induction, all recipients took tacrolimus and steroids. Findings and limits, study-wide: HvG clone declines early post-transplant were associated with peak circulating GvH levels.

Assay used: immunoSEQ multiplex PCR; TCRdb lists only in-frame clones, some missing. This sample has fewer than 10,000 clones, with around 79% found just once. The clonotype was recovered from a human patient who received an intestinal transplant, so some T cells may come from the graft donor. The sample in question was ileum tissue, obtained 472 days after intestinal transplantation.

The DNA of the CDR3 is TGCGCCAGCAGCTTGGGTCCAGCTAGCTACGAGCAGTACTTC. Translation: CASSLGPASYEQYF. The chain links TRBV5-1 to TRBJ2-7; D is undetermined. Trimming pared 0 bases from V and 3 bases from J, leaving 10 bases between. Looked up from germline, CDR1 is SGHRS and CDR2 is YFSETQ. The CDR3 runs 14 residues.